The T cell receptor beta chain under discussion was sequenced for a study of blood T cell repertoires in COVID-19. The protocol was immunoSEQ multiplex PCR, while the TCRdb copy is restricted to in-frame clones and leaves out a portion. The sample includes 250,000 to 350,000 clones, roughly nine tenths seen only once; the top ten take 0.85% to 1%. This clonotype originated in a woman aged 40 to 50 who had recovered from COVID-19. The specimen was peripheral blood.

This chain's CDR3 is CASSFGLADQETQYF. As DNA, the CDR3 is TGTGCCAGCAGCTTTGGGCTAGCGGACCAAGAGACCCAGTACTTC. This chain connects TRBV11-3 to TRBJ2-5; 7 positions match TRBD2. Unmatched junction bases numbered 4, after V lost 3 bases and J lost 0 bases. This CDR3 comprises 15 residues. Germline V gene lookup returns CDR1 SGHNT and CDR2 YENEEA.